The 9 T cell receptor beta chains below all came from one sample that was sequenced in a study of T cell changes during pregnancy in multiple sclerosis (dated by TCRdb to between 2018 and 2021). The library was produced with the immunoSEQ multiplex PCR assay. The source is immuneACCESS, and TCRdb retained only in-frame sequences with V and J called. Part of the clones is not carried over; for the studies checked, unresolved V genes explain less than half of this, and the remainder is unexplained. This sample holds about 70,000 clones; roughly 92% were observed only once. The ten largest clones represent approximately 2% of the sample. The input for sequencing was peripheral blood, taken in the second trimester of pregnancy. The receptor set was obtained from a female donor in good health, enrolled as a control in a pregnancy study.

For the CDR3, the DNA is TGTGCCAGCAAGGGAGACACAGGGAAGTACGGCTACGAGCAGTACTTC. Translated, it gives CASKGDTGKYGYEQYF. The chain couples TRBV28 to TRBJ2-7, with D perhaps TRBD1 (6 bases). The CDR3 has 16 amino acids. V was trimmed by 7 bases and J by 3 bases, leaving 22 bases between them. Germline loops: CDR1 MDHEN, CDR2 SYDVKM. The variable domain in full, with the rest retrieved from reference TRBV28 and TRBJ2-7, is DVKVTQSSRYLVKRTGEKVFLECVQDMDHENMFWYRQDPGLGLRLIYFSYDVKMKEKGDIPEGYSVSREKKERFSLILESASTNQTSMYLCASKGDTGKYGYEQYFGPGTRLTVT.

The chain carries TRBV10-3 and TRBJ1-3, with D tentatively TRBD1 (5 bases). V was trimmed by 4 bases and J by 1 base, leaving 8 bases between them. CDR1 is ENHRY and CDR2 is SYGVKD in the germline V gene. The CDR3 is 14 residues long. The CDR3 bases are TGTGCCATCAGTGGGGCAGGGTCTGGAAACACCATATATTTT. Its translation: CAISGAGSGNTIYF.

This chain links TRBV27 with TRBJ2-1, with 9 bases fitting TRBD2. Trimming removed 5 bases from V and 7 bases from J; junction bases left unmatched: 12. The CDR3 covers 16 residues. Germline CDR1 and CDR2: MNHEY and SMNVEV (reference sequence). The CDR3 region has the DNA TGTGCCAGCAGTCGAACAAGGGCGCTAGCGGGGAATGAGCAGTTCTTC. The encoded protein is CASSRTRALAGNEQFF.

The chain couples TRBV27 to TRBJ1-6; tentative D call: TRBD1 (6 bases). The CDR3 loop spans 12 amino acids. Germline V gene data show CDR1 as MNHEY and CDR2 as SMNVEV (reference sequence). The V end was cut by 7 bases, the J end by 7 bases, with 8 bases between. The CDR3: CASKQGNSPLHF. The CDR3 DNA reads TGTGCCAGCAAACAGGGAAATTCACCCCTCCACTTT.

This chain links TRBV18 with TRBJ2-7, with D perhaps matching TRBD1 (6 bases). Germline V lookup: CDR1 KGHSH, CDR2 LQKENI. The CDR3 covers 15 residues. The V and J ends lost 4 bases and 4 bases respectively, with 17 bases between them. DNA for the CDR3: TGTGCCAGCTCACTGGGATCGGGACATTGGTACGAGCAGTACTTC. Translation gives CASSLGSGHWYEQYF.

V gene TRBV19 combines with J gene TRBJ1-2; possible D gene TRBD1, 5 bases. V lost 9 bases to trimming and J lost 6 bases, with 20 bases between them. The germline gives CDR1 LNHDA, CDR2 SQIVND (reference sequence). The length of the CDR3 is 14 residues. Here the CDR3 reads CASSLGGSGNGYTF. CDR3 sequence (DNA): TGTGCCAGCTCCCTGGGGGGGTCGGGGAATGGCTACACCTTC.

This sequence joins TRBV6-5 and TRBJ2-5, with D tentatively TRBD1 (6 bases). Trimming shortened V by 6 bases and J by 1 base, and 12 bases separated the two germline ends. The CDR3 has 14 residues. Germline CDR1 is MNHEY and CDR2 is SVGAGI. CDR3 in DNA: TGTGCCAGCAGCCGAGACAGGATCCAAGAGACCCAGTACTTC. This translates into CASSRDRIQETQYF.

V and J are TRBV20-1 and TRBJ1-5; D gene ambiguous. The CDR3 spans 11 residues. Germline lookup yields CDR1 DFQATT and CDR2 SNEGSKA (reference sequence). V was shortened by 5 bases and J by 11 bases, with 13 bases between the two germline ends. Here the CDR3 reads CSARHRESQHF. CDR3 coding DNA: TGCAGTGCTCGACACCGGGAGTCCCAGCATTTT.

The V call is TRBV4-2, the J call TRBJ2-2; D perhaps matches TRBD1 (6 bases). The CDR3 is 20 amino acids. CDR1 is LGHNA, CDR2 YNFKEQ, per germline. V lost 0 bases to trimming and J lost 3 bases, with 23 bases between them. CDR3 nucleotides: TGTGCCAGCAGCCAAGATCTTTGGGTCTCGACAGGCTCTTACACCGGGGAGCTGTTTTTT. This codes for CASSQDLWVSTGSYTGELFF.